The 5 T cell receptor beta chains given below trace back to one sample, sequenced in a study of T cell responses to AZD1222 COVID-19 vaccine. Sequencing used immunoSEQ multiplex PCR; TCRdb keeps in-frame clones, though not all of them. This table has about 120,000 clones, 80% to 90% appearing once. Source: peripheral blood, taken on day 0 of MenACWY control vaccination. These receptors all come from an adult in good health.

As to this clone: Compared with germline, one end of the junction differs, possibly owing to a read error. This chain joins TRBV4-2 and TRBJ2-2; D may correspond to TRBD1 or TRBD2 (5 bases each). The CDR3 covers 14 residues. The germline CDR1 and CDR2 sequences are LGHNA and YNFKEQ. The CDR3 coding sequence is TGTGCCAGCAGCGAAGAGGGGTACACCGGGGAGCTGTTTTTT. Amino acid sequence: CASSEEGYTGELFF.

The chain employs TRBV2 and TRBJ2-5, with 7 bases identical to TRBD1. Germline CDR1 is SNHLY and CDR2 is FYNNEI. This CDR3 has 13 amino acids. J was trimmed by 4 bases and V by 6 bases; bases with no gene match: 5. The CDR3 region is CASRGTVRETQYF. The CDR3 DNA follows: TGTGCCAGCAGGGGGACAGTGAGAGAGACCCAGTACTTC.

CDR3 loop: CASSAGTTGNEQFF. In DNA, the CDR3 is TGTGCCAGCAGCGCCGGGACTACCGGAAATGAGCAGTTCTTC. This sequence joins TRBV9 and TRBJ2-1, with TRBD2 identical over 7 bases. Germline values: CDR1 SGDLS, CDR2 YYNGEE. The CDR3 consists of 14 residues. The V gene end was trimmed by 3 bases and the J gene end by 7 bases; junction bases not matched to a gene: 7.

The rearrangement links TRBV6-2 or TRBV6-3 to TRBJ2-1; no clear D gene. The V end lost 1 base, the J end lost 4 bases, and 8 bases lay between the germline ends. CDR1 MNHEY and CDR2 SVGEGT come from the germline V gene. CDR3 length: 14 amino acids. The CDR3 sequence is CASSYLAEYNEQFF. The CDR3 nucleotides are TGTGCCAGCAGTTACTTGGCAGAGTACAATGAGCAGTTCTTC.

The V call is TRBV7-8, the J call TRBJ1-5; 10 positions agree with TRBD1. Unmatched junction bases numbered 10, after V lost 5 bases and J lost 9 bases. The CDR3 loop spans 15 amino acids. Germline V gene sequence: CDR1 SGHVS, CDR2 FQNEAQ. Here the CDR3 reads CASSLGTGVVPPQHF. The CDR3 DNA sequence: TGTGCCAGCAGCCTCGGGACAGGGGTAGTTCCGCCCCAGCATTTT.